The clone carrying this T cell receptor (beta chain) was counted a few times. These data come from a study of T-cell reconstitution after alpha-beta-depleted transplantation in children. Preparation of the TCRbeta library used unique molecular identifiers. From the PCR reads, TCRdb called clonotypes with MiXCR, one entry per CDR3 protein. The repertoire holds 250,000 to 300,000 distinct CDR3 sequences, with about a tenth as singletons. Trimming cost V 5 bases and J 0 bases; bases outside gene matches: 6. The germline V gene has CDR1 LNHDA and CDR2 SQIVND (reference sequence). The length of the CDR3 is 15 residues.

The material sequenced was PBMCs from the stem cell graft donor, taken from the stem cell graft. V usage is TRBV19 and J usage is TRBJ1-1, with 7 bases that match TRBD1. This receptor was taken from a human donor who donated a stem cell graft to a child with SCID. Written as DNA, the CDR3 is TGTGCCAGTAGTGACCCGGGACAGTTGAACACTGAAGCTTTCTTT. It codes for CASSDPGQLNTEAFF.